This T cell receptor (beta chain) was recorded in a study of control samples from healthy donors and cancer patients. V lost 0 bases and J lost 0; bases outside the gene matches: 0. The CDR3 extends over 15 amino acids. CDR1 MNHEY and CDR2 SVGAGI come from the germline V gene. Only in-frame clones appear in the TCRdb table, and some are missing; sequencing was by immunoSEQ multiplex PCR. Of about 130,000 clones in the sample, more than 80% were seen once. The gene calls are TRBV6-5 and TRBJ1-2; the match to TRBD1 covers 8 bases. The sequenced material came from blood. The receptor's source is a man between 40 and 49 years old in good health. The CDR3: CASSYSTGANYGYTF. The CDR3 region has the DNA TGTGCCAGCAGTTACTCGACAGGGGCTAACTATGGCTACACCTTC.